One and the same sample provided the 10 T cell receptor beta chains below, sequenced in a study of T cells in Graves' hyperthyroidism and ophthalmopathy. Regions amplified from RNA transcripts were the TCR beta CDR3 regions. TCR CDR3 regions were first amplified by RT-PCR with HTBI primers. One entry per CDR3 protein, called by TCRdb with MiXCR from the multiplex PCR reads. The table includes more than 350,000 distinct CDR3 sequences, nearly 15% detected once. Sequencing was performed on blood. The receptor source for this set is a woman aged 60-75 years with Graves' ophthalmopathy.

The V and J genes are TRBV13 and TRBJ2-2; 11 bases match TRBD1. CDR1 PRHDT and CDR2 FYEKMQ come from the germline V gene (reference sequence). With V trimmed by 6 bases and J by 7 bases, 7 bases remained unmatched. The CDR3 is 15 amino acids. The CDR3 loop reads CASRTGQGAHGELFF. The CDR3 DNA is TGTGCCAGCAGAACAGGACAGGGGGCTCACGGGGAGCTGTTTTTT.

This clonotype showed up many times. This chain uses TRBV27 with TRBJ1-3; possible D gene TRBD1, 5 bases. The V end lost 5 bases, the J end lost 4 bases, and 15 bases lay between the germline ends. This CDR3 has 15 residues. The germline CDR1 and CDR2 sequences are MNHEY and SMNVEV (reference sequence). CDR3: CASSPDSSGGNTIYF. CDR3 coding DNA: TGTGCCAGCAGTCCAGACAGCTCCGGAGGAAACACCATATATTTT.

With regard to this clonotype: This may stem from a read error, because a much larger clone lies one nucleotide away. The CDR3 sequence is CAISESVLTDTQYF. CDR3 DNA sequence: TGTGCCATCAGTGAGTCAGTCCTCACAGATACGCAGTATTTT. The chain links TRBV10-3 to TRBJ2-3; no reliable D call. The CDR3 is made up of 14 amino acids. From germline, CDR1 is ENHRY and CDR2 SYGVKD. Trimming removed 0 bases at V and 2 bases at J, with 6 bases between.

This clonotype occurred a few times. The rearrangement uses TRBV20-1 and TRBJ2-1; 15 nucleotides agree with TRBD2. J was trimmed by 8 bases and V by 6 bases; bases with no gene match: 11. This CDR3 is built from 16 residues. Germline CDR1 reads DFQATT; CDR2 reads SNEGSKA (reference sequence). The CDR3 region is CSAPGTSGRIWDEQFF. The CDR3 DNA reads as TGCAGTGCCCCAGGGACTAGCGGGAGGATATGGGATGAGCAGTTCTTC.

This clonotype was detected ten times or more. The CDR3 here is CASRSGTPTYEQYF. The CDR3 coding sequence is TGTGCCAGCAGATCCGGGACACCCACCTACGAGCAGTACTTC. The chain employs TRBV2 and TRBJ2-7; TRBD1 might be the D (6 bases). The CDR3 contains 14 residues. Looked up from germline, CDR1 is SNHLY and CDR2 is FYNNEI. Trimming pared 6 bases from V and 2 bases from J, leaving 14 bases between.

At least ten counts were recorded for this clonotype. This chain uses TRBV2 with TRBJ2-5; possibly TRBD2 for D (6 bases). Germline CDR1 is SNHLY and CDR2 is FYNNEI. The CDR3 covers 13 residues. V was cut by 0 bases and J by 12 bases, with 14 bases left in between. The CDR3 region has the DNA TGTGCCAGCAGTGAAGCGCGGCGTTGGGGGGAGTACTTC. Translated: CASSEARRWGEYF.

The V gene is TRBV13, the J gene TRBJ2-1; 14 nucleotides match TRBD2. In germline, CDR1 is PRHDT, CDR2 FYEKMQ (reference sequence). J lost 8 bases, V lost 5 bases, and 8 bases had no gene match. There are 16 residues in the CDR3. CDR3 nucleotide sequence: TGTGCCAGCAGCCGGGGACTAGCGGGAGCGCTGGATGAGCAGTTCTTC. Translating gives CASSRGLAGALDEQFF.

This clonotype came up many times. The rearrangement joins TRBV30 to TRBJ1-2, with TRBD1 identical over 7 bases. Germline CDR1 reads GTSNPN; CDR2 reads SVGIG (reference sequence). The CDR3 covers 10 residues. CDR3 DNA: TGTGTAGGGGGCGGCTATGGCTACACCTTC. It specifies CVGGGYGYTF. The variable domain in full, with the rest retrieved from reference TRBV30 and TRBJ1-2, is SQTIHQWPATLVQPVGSPLSLECTVEGTSNPNLYWYRQAAGRGLQLLFYSVGIGQISSEVPQNLSASRPQDRQFILSSKKLLLSDSGFYLCVGGGYGYTFGSGTRLTVV.

This clonotype was picked up a small number of times. The V call is TRBV4-1, the J call TRBJ2-7, with 10 nucleotides matching TRBD2. Germline V gene data show CDR1 as MGHRA and CDR2 as YSYEKL. V lost 0 bases and J lost 2; bases outside the gene matches: 10. This CDR3 has 18 amino acids. For the CDR3, the DNA is TGCGCCAGCAGCCAAGAAGGGGGTAGCGGGAGGTTCACCTACGAGCAGTACTTC. Its translation: CASSQEGGSGRFTYEQYF.

About this clonotype: Possible read error: a much larger clone is one base away. The chain has TRBV6-1 and TRBJ2-3; TRBD2 aligns across 10 bases. J was trimmed by 3 bases and V by 3 bases; bases with no gene match: 18. The CDR3 has 20 amino acids. CDR1 is MNHNS and CDR2 is SASEGT in the germline V gene. CDR3: CASSDEMLSGRGDQTDTQYF. As DNA, the CDR3 is TGTGCCAGCAGTGACGAGATGTTAAGCGGGAGGGGGGACCAGACAGATACGCAGTATTTT.